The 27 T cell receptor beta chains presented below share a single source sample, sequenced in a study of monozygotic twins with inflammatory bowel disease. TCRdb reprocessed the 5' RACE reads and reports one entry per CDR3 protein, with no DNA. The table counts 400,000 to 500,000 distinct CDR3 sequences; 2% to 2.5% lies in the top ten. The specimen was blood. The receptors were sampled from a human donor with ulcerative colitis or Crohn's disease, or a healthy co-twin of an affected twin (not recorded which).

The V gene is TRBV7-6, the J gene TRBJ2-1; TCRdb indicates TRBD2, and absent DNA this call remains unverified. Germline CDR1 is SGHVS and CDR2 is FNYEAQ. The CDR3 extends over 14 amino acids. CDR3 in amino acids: CASSLAERGNEQFF.

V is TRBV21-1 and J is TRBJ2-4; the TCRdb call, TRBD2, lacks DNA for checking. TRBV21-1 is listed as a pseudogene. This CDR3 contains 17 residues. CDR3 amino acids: CASRRSGLSLSKNIQYF.

The chain's CDR3 is CASSITRLETQYF. V and J are TRBV7-2 and TRBJ2-3. In germline, CDR1 is SGHTA, CDR2 FQGNSA. The CDR3 runs to 13 residues.

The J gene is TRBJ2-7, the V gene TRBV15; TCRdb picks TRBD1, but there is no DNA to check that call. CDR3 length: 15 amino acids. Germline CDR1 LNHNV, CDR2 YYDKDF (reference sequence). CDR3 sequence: CATSPLGSPSYEQYF.

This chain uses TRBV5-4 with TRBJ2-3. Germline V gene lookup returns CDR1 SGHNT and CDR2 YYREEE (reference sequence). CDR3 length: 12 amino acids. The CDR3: CASSADRDTQYF.

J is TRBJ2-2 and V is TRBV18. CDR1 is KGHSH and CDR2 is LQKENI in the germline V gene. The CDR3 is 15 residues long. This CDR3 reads CASSPRGHDTGELFF.

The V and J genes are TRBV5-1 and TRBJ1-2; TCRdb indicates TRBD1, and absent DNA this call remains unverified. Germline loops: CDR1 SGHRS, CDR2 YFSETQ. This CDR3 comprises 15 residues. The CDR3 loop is CASSATPDPAYGYTF.

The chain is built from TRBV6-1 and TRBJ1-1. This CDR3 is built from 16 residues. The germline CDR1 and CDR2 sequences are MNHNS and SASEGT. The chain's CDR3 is CASSPSAGGTNTEAFF.

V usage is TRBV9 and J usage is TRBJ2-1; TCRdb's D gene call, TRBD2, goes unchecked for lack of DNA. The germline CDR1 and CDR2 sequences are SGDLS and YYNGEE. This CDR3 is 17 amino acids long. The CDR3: CASSVDPPSGIRNEQFF.

The CDR3 sequence is CSARGTGWWDTGELFF. The chain combines TRBV20-1 with TRBJ2-2; TCRdb proposes TRBD1, but this gene call is untestable without DNA. The length of the CDR3 is 16 residues. CDR1 and CDR2 (germline): DFQATT, SNEGSKA (reference sequence).

CDR3 region: CASTTVGGTEAFF. This chain joins TRBV19 and TRBJ1-1; TCRdb outputs TRBD1, but without DNA this stays unchecked. This CDR3 comprises 13 residues. Germline loops: CDR1 LNHDA, CDR2 SQIVND (reference sequence).

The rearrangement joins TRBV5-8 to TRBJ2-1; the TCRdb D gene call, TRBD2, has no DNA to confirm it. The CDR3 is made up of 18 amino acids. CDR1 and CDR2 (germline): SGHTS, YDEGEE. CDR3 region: CASSRPLKTSGRYNEQFF. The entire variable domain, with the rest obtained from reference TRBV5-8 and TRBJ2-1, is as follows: EAGVTQSPTHLIKTRGQQATLRCSPISGHTSVYWYQQALGLGLQFLLWYDEGEERNRGNFPPRFSGRQFPNYSSELNVNALELEDSALYLCASSRPLKTSGRYNEQFFGPGTRLTVL.

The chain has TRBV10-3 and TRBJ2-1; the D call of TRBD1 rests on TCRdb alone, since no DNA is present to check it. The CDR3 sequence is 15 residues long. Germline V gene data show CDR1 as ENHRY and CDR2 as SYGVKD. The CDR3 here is CAISESAGAYNEQFF.

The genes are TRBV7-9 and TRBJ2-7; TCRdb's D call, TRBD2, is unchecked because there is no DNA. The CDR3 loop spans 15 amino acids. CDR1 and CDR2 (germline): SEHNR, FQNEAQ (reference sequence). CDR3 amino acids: CASSYDYGGAYEQYF. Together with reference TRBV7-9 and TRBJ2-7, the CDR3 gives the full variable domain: DTGVSQNPRHKITKRGQNVTFRCDPISEHNRLYWYRQTLGQGPEFLTYFQNEAQLEKSRLLSDRFSAERPKGSFSTLEIQRTEQGDSAMYLCASSYDYGGAYEQYFGPGTRLTVT.

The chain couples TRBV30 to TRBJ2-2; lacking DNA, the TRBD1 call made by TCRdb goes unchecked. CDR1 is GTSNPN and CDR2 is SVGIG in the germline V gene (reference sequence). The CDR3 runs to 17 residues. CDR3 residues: CAWSVRRGRGRTGELFF.

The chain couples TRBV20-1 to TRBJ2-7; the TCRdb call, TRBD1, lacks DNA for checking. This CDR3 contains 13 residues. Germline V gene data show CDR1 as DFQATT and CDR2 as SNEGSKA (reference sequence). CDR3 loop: CSARERGPYEQYF.

This CDR3 is CASSYGRNPGELFF. The chain employs TRBV6-2 or TRBV6-3 and TRBJ2-2. The CDR3 is 14 amino acids. Germline CDR1 reads MNHEY; CDR2 reads SVGEGT.

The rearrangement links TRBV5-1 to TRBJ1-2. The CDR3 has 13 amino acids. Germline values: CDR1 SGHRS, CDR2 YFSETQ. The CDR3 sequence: CASSDGRLYGYTF.

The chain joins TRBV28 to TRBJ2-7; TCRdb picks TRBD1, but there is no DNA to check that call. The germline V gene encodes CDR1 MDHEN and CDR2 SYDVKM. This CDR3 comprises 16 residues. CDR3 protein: CASSFLGGRAPNEQYF.

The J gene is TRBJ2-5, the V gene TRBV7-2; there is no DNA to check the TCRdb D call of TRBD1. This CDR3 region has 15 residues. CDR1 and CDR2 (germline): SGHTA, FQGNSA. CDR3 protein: CASSPGPRPAATQYF.

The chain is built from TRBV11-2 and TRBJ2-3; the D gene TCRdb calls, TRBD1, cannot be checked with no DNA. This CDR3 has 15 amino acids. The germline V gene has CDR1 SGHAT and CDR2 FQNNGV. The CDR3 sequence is CASSPGTSSTDTQYF. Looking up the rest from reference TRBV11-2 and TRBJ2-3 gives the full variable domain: EAGVAQSPRYKIIEKRQSVAFWCNPISGHATLYWYQQILGQGPKLLIQFQNNGVVDDSQLPKDRFSAERLKGVDSTLKIQPAKLEDSAVYLCASSPGTSSTDTQYFGPGTRLTVL.

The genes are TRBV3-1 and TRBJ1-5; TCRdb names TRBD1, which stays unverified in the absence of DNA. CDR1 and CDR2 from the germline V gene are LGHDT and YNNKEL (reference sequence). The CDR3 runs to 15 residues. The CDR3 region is CASSQADTRDQPQHF.

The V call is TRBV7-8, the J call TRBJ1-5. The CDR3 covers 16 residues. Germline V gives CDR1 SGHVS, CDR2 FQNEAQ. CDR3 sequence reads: CASSLEVRNPYQPQHF.

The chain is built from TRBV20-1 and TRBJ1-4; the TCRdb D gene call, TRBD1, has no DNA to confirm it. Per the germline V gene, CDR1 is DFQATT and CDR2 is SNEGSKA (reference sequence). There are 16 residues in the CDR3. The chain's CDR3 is CSARGQGGGRPEKLFF.

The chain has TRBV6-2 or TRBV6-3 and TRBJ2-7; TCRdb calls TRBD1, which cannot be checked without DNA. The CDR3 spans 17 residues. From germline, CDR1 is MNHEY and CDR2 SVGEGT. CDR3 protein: CASSYGTGDTLSYEQYF.

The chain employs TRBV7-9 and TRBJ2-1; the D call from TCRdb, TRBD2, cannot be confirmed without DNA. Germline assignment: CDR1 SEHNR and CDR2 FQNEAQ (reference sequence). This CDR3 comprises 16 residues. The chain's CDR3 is CASSSNDPWQGYEQFF.

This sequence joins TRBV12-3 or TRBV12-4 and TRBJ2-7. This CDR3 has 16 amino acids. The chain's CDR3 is CASSLKKWDLTYEQYF.